The clone carrying this T cell receptor (beta chain) occurred once. Antigen: not known. While the first cohort had hundreds of subjects, the donors belonged to the separate validation cohort of 100 to 150 subjects. The method was immunoSEQ multiplex PCR; TCRdb's version includes in-frame clones alone and lacks a portion of them. The repertoire includes around 150,000 clones, 85% to 90% of them detected once, and about 3.5% sits in the top ten. This sample is drawn from a study of cytomegalovirus exposure and HLA in healthy donors. Study-level findings and limits: A list of approximately 150 TCR beta chains associated with cytomegalovirus was given. A few chains tied to CMV proved CMV antigen-specific in vitro.

The CDR3 sequence is 17 residues long. J gave up 3 bases and V 6 bases, and 12 bases lay outside the gene matches. Germline V gene data show CDR1 as SGHTA and CDR2 as FQGNSA. The TCR originated in a young woman in good health and CMV-seropositive. The sample taken for sequencing was PBMCs. The genes are TRBV7-2 and TRBJ2-1; 9 nucleotides match TRBD2. The CDR3 region is CASRPTSGLPFYNEQFF. CDR3 coding DNA: TGTGCCAGCAGACCCACTAGCGGGCTCCCCTTCTACAATGAGCAGTTCTTC.